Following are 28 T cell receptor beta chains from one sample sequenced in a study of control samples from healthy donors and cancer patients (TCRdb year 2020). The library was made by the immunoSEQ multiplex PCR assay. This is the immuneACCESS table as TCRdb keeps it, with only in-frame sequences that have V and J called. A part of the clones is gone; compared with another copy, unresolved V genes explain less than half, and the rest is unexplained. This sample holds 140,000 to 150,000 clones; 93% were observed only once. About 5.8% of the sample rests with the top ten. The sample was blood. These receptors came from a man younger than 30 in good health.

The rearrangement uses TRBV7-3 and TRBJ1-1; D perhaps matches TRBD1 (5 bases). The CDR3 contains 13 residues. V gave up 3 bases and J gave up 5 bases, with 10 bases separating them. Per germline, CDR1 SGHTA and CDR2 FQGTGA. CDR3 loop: CASSFEGSTEAFF. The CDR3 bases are TGTGCCAGCAGCTTCGAGGGGAGTACTGAAGCTTTCTTT.

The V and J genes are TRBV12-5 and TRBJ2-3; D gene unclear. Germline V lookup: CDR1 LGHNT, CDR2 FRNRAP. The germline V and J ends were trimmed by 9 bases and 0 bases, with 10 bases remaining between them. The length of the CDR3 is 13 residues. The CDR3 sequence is CASASYSTDTQYF. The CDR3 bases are TGTGCTAGCGCCTCGTATAGCACAGATACGCAGTATTTT.

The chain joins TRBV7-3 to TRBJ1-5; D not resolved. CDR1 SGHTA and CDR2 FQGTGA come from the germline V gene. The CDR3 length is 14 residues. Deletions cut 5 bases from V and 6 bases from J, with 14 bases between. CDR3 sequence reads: CASSPSGSIQPQHF. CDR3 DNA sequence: TGTGCCAGCAGCCCCTCGGGATCCATTCAGCCCCAGCATTTT.

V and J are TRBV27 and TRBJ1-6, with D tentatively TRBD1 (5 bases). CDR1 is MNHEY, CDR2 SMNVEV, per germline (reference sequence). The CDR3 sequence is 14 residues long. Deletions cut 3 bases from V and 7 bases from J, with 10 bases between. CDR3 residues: CASSFRGENSPLHF. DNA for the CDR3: TGTGCCAGCAGTTTTCGGGGGGAAAATTCACCCCTCCACTTT.

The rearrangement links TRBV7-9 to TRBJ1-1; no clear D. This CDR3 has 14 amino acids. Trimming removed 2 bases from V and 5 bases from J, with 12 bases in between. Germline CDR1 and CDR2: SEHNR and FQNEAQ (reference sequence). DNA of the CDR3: TGTGCCAGCAGCTTACCCTTCGACGGGACTGAAGCTTTCTTT. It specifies CASSLPFDGTEAFF.

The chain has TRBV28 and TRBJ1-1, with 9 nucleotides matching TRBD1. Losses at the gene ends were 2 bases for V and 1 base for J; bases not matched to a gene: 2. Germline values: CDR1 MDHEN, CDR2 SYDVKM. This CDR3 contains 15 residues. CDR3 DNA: TGTGCCAGCAGTTTACCGGACAGGGGGAACACTGAAGCTTTCTTT. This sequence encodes CASSLPDRGNTEAFF.

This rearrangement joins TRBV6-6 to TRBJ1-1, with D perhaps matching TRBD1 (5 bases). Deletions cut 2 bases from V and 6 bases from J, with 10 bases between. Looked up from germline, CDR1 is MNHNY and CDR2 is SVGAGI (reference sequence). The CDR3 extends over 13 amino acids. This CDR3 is CASSYPGSAEAFF. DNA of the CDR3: TGTGCCAGCAGTTACCCAGGGAGCGCTGAAGCTTTCTTT.

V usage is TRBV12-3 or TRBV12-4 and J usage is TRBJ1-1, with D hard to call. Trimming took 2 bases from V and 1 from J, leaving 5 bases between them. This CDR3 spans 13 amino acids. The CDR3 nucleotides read TGTGCCAGCAGTTTAAATGGGAACACTGAAGCTTTCTTT. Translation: CASSLNGNTEAFF.

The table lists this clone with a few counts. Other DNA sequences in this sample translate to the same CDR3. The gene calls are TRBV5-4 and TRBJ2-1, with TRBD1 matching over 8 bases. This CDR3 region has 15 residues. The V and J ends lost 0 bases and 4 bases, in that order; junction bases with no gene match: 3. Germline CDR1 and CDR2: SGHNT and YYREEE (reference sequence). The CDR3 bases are TGTGCCAGCAGCTTGGGACAGGGGTCGTACAATGAGCAGTTCTTC. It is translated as CASSLGQGSYNEQFF.

This CDR3 is CASSHRGYNEQFF. The CDR3 DNA sequence: TGTGCCAGCAGCCACCGGGGGTACAATGAGCAGTTCTTC. This sequence joins TRBV5-6 and TRBJ2-1; TRBD2 might be the D (6 bases). This CDR3 has 13 residues. V was clipped by 4 bases and J by 4 bases, with 9 bases between them. Germline V gene sequence: CDR1 SGHDT, CDR2 YYEEEE. Full variable domain (rest looked up from reference TRBV5-6 and TRBJ2-1): DAGVTQSPTHLIKTRGQQVTLRCSPKSGHDTVSWYQQALGQGPQFIFQYYEEEERQRGNFPDRFSGHQFPNYSSELNVNALLLGDSALYLCASSHRGYNEQFFGPGTRLTVL.

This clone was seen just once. CDR3: CASSQLTGAGGTQYF. In DNA form, the CDR3 reads TGTGCCAGCAGCCAACTGACAGGGGCTGGGGGGACCCAGTACTTC. This chain links TRBV14 with TRBJ2-5; 8 positions agree with TRBD1. The CDR3 sequence is 15 residues long. Germline values: CDR1 SGHDN, CDR2 FVKESK. The trim removed 2 bases at V and 7 bases at J, leaving 9 bases unmatched. Full variable domain (remainder filled in from reference TRBV14 and TRBJ2-5): EAGVTQFPSHSVIEKGQTVTLRCDPISGHDNLYWYRRVMGKEIKFLLHFVKESKQDESGMPNNRFLAERTGGTYSTLKVQPAELEDSGVYFCASSQLTGAGGTQYFGPGTRLLVL.

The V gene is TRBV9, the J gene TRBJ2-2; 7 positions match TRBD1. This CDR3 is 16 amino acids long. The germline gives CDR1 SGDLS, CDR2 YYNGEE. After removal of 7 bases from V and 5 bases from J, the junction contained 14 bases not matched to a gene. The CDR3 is CASGSGLQGRTGELFF. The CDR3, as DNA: TGTGCCAGCGGCTCGGGCTTACAGGGGCGGACCGGGGAGCTGTTTTTT.

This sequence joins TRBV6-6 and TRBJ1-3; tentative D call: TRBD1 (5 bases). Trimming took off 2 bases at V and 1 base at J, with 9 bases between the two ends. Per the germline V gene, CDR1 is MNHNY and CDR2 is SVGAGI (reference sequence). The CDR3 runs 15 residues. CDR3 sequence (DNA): TGTGCCAGCAGTTACCCCGGGGCTTCTGGAAACACCATATATTTT. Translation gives CASSYPGASGNTIYF.

For the CDR3, the DNA is TGTGCCATCAGTGAGGGGACGCCTCTCGTGACCCAGTACTTC. Its translation is CAISEGTPLVTQYF. The chain is built from TRBV10-3 and TRBJ2-5, with D perhaps being TRBD1 or TRBD2 (5 bases each). The V end lost 2 bases, the J end lost 7 bases, and 14 bases lay between the germline ends. Germline V gives CDR1 ENHRY, CDR2 SYGVKD. CDR3 size: 14 residues.

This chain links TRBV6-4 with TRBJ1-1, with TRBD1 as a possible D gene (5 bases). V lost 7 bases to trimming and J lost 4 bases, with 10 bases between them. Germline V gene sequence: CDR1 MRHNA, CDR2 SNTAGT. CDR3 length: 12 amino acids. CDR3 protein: CASKGAATEAFF. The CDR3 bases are TGTGCCAGCAAAGGGGCAGCCACTGAAGCTTTCTTT.

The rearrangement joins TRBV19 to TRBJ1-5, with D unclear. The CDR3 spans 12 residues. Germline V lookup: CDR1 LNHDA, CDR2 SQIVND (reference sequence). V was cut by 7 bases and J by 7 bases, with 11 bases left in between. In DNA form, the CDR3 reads TGTGCCAGTAACATCGCACGGCAGCCCCAGCATTTT. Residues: CASNIARQPQHF. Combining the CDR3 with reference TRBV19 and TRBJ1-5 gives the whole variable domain DGGITQSPKYLFRKEGQNVTLSCEQNLNHDAMYWYRQDPGQGLRLIYYSQIVNDFQKGDIAEGYSVSREKKESFPLTVTSAQKNPTAFYLCASNIARQPQHFGDGTRLSIL.

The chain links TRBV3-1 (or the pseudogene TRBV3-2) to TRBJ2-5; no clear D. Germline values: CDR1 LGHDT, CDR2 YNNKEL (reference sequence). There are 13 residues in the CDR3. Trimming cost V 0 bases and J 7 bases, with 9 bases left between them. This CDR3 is CASSQDRSVTQYF. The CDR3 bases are TGTGCCAGCAGCCAAGATCGCTCCGTGACCCAGTACTTC.

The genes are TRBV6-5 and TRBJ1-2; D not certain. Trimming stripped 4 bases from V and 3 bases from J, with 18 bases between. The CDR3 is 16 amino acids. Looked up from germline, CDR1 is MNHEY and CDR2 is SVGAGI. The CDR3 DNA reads TGTGCCAGCAGTTCCGAGAGAACAAGGGCCTACTATGGCTACACCTTC. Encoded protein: CASSSERTRAYYGYTF.

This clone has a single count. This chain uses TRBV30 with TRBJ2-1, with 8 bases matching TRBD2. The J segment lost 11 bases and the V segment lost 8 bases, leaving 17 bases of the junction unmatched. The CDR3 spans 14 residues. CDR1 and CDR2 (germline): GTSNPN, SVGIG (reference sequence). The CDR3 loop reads CAGNSEAGGYQQFF. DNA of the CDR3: TGTGCCGGAAACTCTGAGGCGGGGGGCTATCAGCAGTTCTTC.

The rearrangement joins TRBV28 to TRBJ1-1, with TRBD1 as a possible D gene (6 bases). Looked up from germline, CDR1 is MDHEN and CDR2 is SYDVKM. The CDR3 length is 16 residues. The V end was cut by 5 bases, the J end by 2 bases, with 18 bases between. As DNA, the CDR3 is TGTGCCAGCAGTCGCGGGCCGGGGGCGATAAACACTGAAGCTTTCTTT. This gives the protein CASSRGPGAINTEAFF.

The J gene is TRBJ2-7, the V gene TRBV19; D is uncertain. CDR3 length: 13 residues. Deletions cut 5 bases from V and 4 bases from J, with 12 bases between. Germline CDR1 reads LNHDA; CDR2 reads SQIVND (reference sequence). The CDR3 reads CASSPSPGYEQYF. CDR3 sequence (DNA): TGTGCCAGTAGTCCCTCCCCCGGTTACGAGCAGTACTTC.

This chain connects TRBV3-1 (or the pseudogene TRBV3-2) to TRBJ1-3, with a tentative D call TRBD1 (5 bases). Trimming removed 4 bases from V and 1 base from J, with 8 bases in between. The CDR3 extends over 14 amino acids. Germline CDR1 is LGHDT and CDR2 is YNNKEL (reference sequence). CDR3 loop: CASSPTGSGNTIYF. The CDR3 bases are TGTGCCAGCAGCCCAACAGGATCTGGAAACACCATATATTTT.

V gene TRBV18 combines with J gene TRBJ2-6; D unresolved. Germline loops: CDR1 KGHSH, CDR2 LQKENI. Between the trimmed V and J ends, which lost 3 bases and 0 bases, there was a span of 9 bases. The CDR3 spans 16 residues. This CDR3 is CASSPFEDSGANVLTF. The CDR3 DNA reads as TGTGCCAGCTCACCTTTCGAGGACTCTGGGGCCAACGTCCTGACTTTC.

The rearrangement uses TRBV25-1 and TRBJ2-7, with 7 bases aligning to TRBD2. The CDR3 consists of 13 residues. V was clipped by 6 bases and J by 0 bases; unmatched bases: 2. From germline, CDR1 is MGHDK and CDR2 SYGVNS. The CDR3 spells CASRREPSYEQYF. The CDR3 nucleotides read TGTGCCAGCAGGCGGGAGCCCTCCTACGAGCAGTACTTC.

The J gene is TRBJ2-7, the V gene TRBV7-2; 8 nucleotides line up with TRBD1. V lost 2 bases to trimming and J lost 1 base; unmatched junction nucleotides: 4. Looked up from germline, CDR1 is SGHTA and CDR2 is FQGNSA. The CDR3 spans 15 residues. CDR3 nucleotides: TGTGCCAGCAGCTTACCCCGGGACAGGTCCTACGAGCAGTACTTC. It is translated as CASSLPRDRSYEQYF.

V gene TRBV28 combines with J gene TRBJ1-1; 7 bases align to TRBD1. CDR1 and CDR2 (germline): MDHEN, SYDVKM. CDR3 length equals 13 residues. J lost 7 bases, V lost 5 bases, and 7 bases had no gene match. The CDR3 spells CASSPQGSIEAFF. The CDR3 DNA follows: TGTGCCAGCAGTCCACAGGGGAGTATTGAAGCTTTCTTT.

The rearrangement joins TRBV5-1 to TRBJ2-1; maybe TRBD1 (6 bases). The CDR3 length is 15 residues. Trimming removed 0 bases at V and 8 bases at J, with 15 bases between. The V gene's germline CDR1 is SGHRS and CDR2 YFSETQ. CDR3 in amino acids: CASSLEVAGADEQFF. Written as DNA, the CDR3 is TGCGCCAGCAGCTTGGAAGTGGCAGGGGCGGATGAGCAGTTCTTC.

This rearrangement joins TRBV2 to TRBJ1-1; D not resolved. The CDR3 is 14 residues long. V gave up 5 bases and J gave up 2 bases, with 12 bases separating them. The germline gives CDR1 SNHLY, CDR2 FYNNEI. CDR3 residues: CASSMEVHNTEAFF. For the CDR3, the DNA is TGTGCCAGCAGTATGGAGGTACACAACACTGAAGCTTTCTTT.